Listed below are T cell receptor beta chains from one sample, sequenced in a study of blood T cell repertoires in COVID-19. Sequencing used immunoSEQ multiplex PCR; TCRdb keeps in-frame clones, though not all of them. The repertoire holds approximately 120,000 clones, with around 87% as singletons. The sample taken for sequencing was peripheral blood. The receptors were sampled from a man between 50 and 59 years old with acute or convalescent COVID-19. Each CDR3 is given with its conserved first and last residue. D genes are given only for firm matches. Some rows have no size entry. The others give once, few or many, or a class for an expanded clone.

>TRBV2|NA|TRBD1|TRBJ2-4
TGTGCCAGCAATGGTTACCGGGACAGGGAATCGGGAAACATTCAGTACTTC
CASNGYRDRESGNIQYF
>TRBV2|NA|NA|TRBJ1-2
TGTGCCAGCAGTGAAAGGAGTTCGGGCTATGGCTACACCTTC
CASSERSSGYGYTF
>TRBV6-1|NA|NA|TRBJ2-4
TGTGCCAGCAGTGAAATCACGTCAGGGGCCCTCAAAAACATTCAGTACTTC
CASSEITSGALKNIQYF
>TRBV19|once|NA|TRBJ1-5
TGTGCCAGTAAAGGAGTTAATCAGCCCCAGCATTTT
CASKGVNQPQHF
>TRBV30|NA|TRBD1|TRBJ1-1
TGTGCCTGGGACAGGGGGGTGATGAACACTGAAGCTTTCTTT
CAWDRGVMNTEAFF
>TRBV13|NA|TRBD1|TRBJ1-1
TGTGCCAGCAGCTTAGGCTCACAGGGGTTTGGCACTGAAGCTTTCTTT
CASSLGSQGFGTEAFF
>TRBV19|NA|TRBD1|TRBJ2-7
TGTGCCAGTACTCAGGGACAGGGCTACGAGCAGTACTTC
CASTQGQGYEQYF
>TRBV14|NA|NA|TRBJ2-2
TGTGCCAGCAGCCAAGATCTTAACAGACCCACCGGGGAGCTGTTTTTT
CASSQDLNRPTGELFF
>TRBV30|NA|NA|TRBJ1-5
TGTGCCTGGAGTTGGGGGGGCCAGGGGCTACAGCCCCAGCATTTT
CAWSWGGQGLQPQHF
>TRBV5-1|once|NA|TRBJ2-7
TGCGCCAGTTCACAGGGTGGAAAGTACGAGCAGTACTTC
CASSQGGKYEQYF
>TRBV5-5|few|NA|TRBJ1-6
TGTGCCAGCAGTACAGACAGATTGGCCCTTAATTCACCCCTCCACTTT
CASSTDRLALNSPLHF
>TRBV2|NA|NA|TRBJ2-3
TGTGCCAGCAGTGAGGGTTTTACAGTCACAGATACGCAGTATTTT
CASSEGFTVTDTQYF
>TRBV27|NA|TRBD1|TRBJ1-2
TGTGCCAGCAGTCCGTCGACAGGGGCGAGGAACTATGGCTACACCTTC
CASSPSTGARNYGYTF
>TRBV10-3|NA|TRBD2|TRBJ2-7
TGTGCCACCCTACAAGGGACTACCTCCTACGAGCAGTACTTC
CATLQGTTSYEQYF
>TRBV29-1|NA|TRBD2|TRBJ2-2
TGCAGCGTTGGGACTAGCCCGACAACTACTCCCACCGGGGAGCTGTTTTTT
CSVGTSPTTTPTGELFF
>TRBV15|NA|TRBD2|TRBJ2-7
TGTGCCACCAGCAGAGAGGCTAGCGGGAGGGTCGAGCAGTACTTC
CATSREASGRVEQYF
>TRBV19|NA|TRBD1|TRBJ1-5
TGTGCCAGTAGGTCGCAGGGGGAGACGCCCCAGCATTTT
CASRSQGETPQHF